This T cell receptor (beta chain) was captured in a study of post-analysis software for immune sequencing data. Notes on the study in general: Relative to controls, patients had roughly five TRBV segments at higher frequency, with TRBV5-6, TRBV5-1 and TRBV20-1 among these.

Turning to this clonotype: Antigen unknown.

With 1 base removed from V and 4 bases from J, the gap between germline ends came to 14 bases. CDR3 length: 15 residues. Germline-derived CDR1 and CDR2 are SGHKS and YYEKEE (reference sequence). Incorporated into the TCR beta cDNA libraries were unique molecular identifiers, which served to reduce PCR and sequencing biases. TCRdb analysed the PCR reads with MiXCR anew, one entry per CDR3 protein. There are roughly 400,000 distinct CDR3 sequences in the sample; 30% to 45% occur only once, and less than 8% lies in the top ten. This sequence joins TRBV5-5 and TRBJ1-2; no clear D gene. This TCR was sampled from a girl aged 2 to 10 with multiple sclerosis. What was sequenced was blood. CDR3 nucleotide sequence: TGTGCCAGCAGCTTGTCTTGGGCGGGAACCTATGGCTACACCTTC. Encoded protein: CASSLSWAGTYGYTF.